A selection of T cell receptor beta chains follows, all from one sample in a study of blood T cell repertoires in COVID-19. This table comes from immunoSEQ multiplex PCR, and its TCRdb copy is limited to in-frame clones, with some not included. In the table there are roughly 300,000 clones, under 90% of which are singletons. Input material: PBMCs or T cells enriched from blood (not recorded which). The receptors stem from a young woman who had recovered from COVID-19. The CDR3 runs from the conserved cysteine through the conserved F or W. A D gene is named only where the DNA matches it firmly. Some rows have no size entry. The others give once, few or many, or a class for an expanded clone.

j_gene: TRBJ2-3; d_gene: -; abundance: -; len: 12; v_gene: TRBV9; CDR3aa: CASSVNSDTQYF; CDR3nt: TGTGCCAGCAGCGTGAACAGCGATACGCAGTATTTT
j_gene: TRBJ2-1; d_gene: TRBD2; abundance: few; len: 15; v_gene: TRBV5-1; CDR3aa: CASSLTLTSGVKQFF; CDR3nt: TGCGCCAGCAGCTTGACTTTGACTAGCGGGGTAAAACAGTTCTTC
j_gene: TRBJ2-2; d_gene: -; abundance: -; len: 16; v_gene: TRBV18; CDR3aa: CASASGRGGNTGELFF; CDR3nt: TGTGCCAGCGCCTCAGGAAGGGGCGGGAACACCGGGGAGCTGTTTTTT
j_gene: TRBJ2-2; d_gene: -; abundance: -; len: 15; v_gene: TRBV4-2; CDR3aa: CASSQADYLTGELFF; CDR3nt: TGTGCCAGCAGCCAAGCAGACTACCTAACCGGGGAGCTGTTTTTT
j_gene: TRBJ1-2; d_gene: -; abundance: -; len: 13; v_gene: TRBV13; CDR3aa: CASSPRKVDGYTF; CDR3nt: TGTGCCAGCAGCCCCAGGAAGGTTGATGGCTACACCTTC
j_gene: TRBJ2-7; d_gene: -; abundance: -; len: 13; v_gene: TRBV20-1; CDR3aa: CSASPGVSYEQYF; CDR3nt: TGCAGTGCTAGTCCGGGGGTCTCCTACGAGCAGTACTTC
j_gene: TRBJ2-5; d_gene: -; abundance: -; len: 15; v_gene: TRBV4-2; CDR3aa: CASSQAGVAGETQYF; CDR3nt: TGTGCCAGCAGCCAAGCGGGAGTCGCAGGGGAGACCCAGTACTTC
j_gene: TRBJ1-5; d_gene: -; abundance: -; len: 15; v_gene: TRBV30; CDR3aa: CAWSPTPGSNQPQHF; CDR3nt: TGTGCCTGGAGTCCGACCCCGGGTAGCAATCAGCCCCAGCATTTT
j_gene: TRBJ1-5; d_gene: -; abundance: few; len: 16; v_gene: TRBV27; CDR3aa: CASSPSSTGYNQPQHF; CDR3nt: TGTGCCAGCAGCCCCTCCTCGACAGGCTATAATCAGCCCCAGCATTTT
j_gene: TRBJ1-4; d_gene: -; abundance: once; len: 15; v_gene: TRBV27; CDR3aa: CASSFSRRNFEKLFF; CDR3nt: TGTGCCAGCAGTTTTTCGAGAAGAAACTTTGAAAAACTGTTTTTT
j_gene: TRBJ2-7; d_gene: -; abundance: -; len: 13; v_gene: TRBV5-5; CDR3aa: CASSLGVAYEQYF; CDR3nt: TGTGCCAGCAGCTTGGGAGTAGCCTACGAGCAGTACTTC
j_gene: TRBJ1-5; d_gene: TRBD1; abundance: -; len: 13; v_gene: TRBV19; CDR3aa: CASSDRADQPQHF; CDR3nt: TGTGCCAGTAGCGACAGGGCGGATCAGCCCCAGCATTTT
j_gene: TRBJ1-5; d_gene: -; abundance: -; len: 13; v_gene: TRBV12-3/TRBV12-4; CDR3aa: CASSQPGNQPQHF; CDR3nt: TGTGCCAGCAGCCAACCCGGGAATCAGCCCCAGCATTTT
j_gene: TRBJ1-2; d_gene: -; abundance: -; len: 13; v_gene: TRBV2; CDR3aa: CASSEEAGEGYTF; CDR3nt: TGTGCCAGCAGTGAAGAGGCAGGGGAAGGCTACACCTTC
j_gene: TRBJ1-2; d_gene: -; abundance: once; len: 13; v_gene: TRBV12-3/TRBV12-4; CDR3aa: CASSPRTGSGYTF; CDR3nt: TGTGCCAGCAGTCCACGAACAGGTAGCGGCTACACCTTC
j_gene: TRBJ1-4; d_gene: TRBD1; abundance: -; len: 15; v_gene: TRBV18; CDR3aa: CASSPQSTGNEKLFF; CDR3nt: TGTGCCAGCTCACCACAATCGACAGGGAATGAAAAACTGTTTTTT
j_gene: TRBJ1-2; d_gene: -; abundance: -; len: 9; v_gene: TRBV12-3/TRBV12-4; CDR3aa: CASSPPFTF; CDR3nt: TGTGCCAGCAGTCCTCCTTTCACCTTC
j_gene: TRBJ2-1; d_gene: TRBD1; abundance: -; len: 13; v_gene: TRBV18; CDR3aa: CASSPGQYNEQFF; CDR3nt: TGTGCCAGCTCACCGGGACAGTACAATGAGCAGTTCTTC
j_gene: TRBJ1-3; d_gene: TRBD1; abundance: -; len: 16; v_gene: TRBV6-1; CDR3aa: CASSEVDRPTGNTIYF; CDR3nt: TGTGCCAGCAGTGAAGTGGACAGGCCCACTGGAAACACCATATATTTT
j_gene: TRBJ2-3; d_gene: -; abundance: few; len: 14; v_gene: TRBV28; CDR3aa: CASSLYRATDTQYF; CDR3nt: TGTGCCAGCAGTTTATACAGGGCCACAGATACGCAGTATTTT
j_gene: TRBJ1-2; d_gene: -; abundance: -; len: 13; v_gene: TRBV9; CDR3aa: CASSPTGFVGYTF; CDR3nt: TGTGCCAGCAGCCCAACAGGGTTTGTTGGCTACACCTTC
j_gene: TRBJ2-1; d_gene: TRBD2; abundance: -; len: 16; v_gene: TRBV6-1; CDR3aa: CASSEAAGGTYNEQFF; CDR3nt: TGTGCCAGCAGTGAAGCTGCGGGGGGGACCTACAATGAGCAGTTCTTC
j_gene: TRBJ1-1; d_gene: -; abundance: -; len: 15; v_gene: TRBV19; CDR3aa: CASSILADRRTEAFF; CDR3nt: TGTGCCAGTAGTATACTGGCGGACAGAAGGACTGAAGCTTTCTTT
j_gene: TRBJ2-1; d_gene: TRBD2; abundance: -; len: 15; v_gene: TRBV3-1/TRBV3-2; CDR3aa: CASSQVRLAGNEQFF; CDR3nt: TGTGCCAGCAGCCAAGTTCGGCTAGCGGGCAATGAGCAGTTCTTC
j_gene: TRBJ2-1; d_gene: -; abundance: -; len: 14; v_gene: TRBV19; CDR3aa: CASSSRDGYNEQFF; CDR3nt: TGTGCCAGTAGTAGTCGAGACGGGTACAATGAGCAGTTCTTC
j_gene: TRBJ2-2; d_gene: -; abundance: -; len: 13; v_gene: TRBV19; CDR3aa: CASRLAVRRELFF; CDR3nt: TGTGCCAGTAGGTTAGCAGTTCGCCGGGAGCTGTTTTTT
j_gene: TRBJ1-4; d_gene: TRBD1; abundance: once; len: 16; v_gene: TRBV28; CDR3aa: CASSSEKGQDYEKLFF; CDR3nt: TGTGCCAGCAGTTCAGAAAAGGGACAGGACTATGAAAAACTGTTTTTT
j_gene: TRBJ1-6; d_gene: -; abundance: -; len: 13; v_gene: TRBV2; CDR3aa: CASSDDSGSALHF; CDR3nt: TGTGCCAGCAGTGATGACAGTGGATCGGCCCTCCACTTT
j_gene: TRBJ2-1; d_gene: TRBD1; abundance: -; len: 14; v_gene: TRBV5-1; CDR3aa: CASSSRGPYNEQFF; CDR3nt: TGCGCCAGCAGCTCCAGGGGGCCTTACAATGAGCAGTTCTTC
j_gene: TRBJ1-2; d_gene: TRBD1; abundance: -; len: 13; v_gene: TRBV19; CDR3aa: CASRRTGEVGYTF; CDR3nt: TGTGCCAGCCGCAGGACAGGGGAAGTCGGCTACACCTTC
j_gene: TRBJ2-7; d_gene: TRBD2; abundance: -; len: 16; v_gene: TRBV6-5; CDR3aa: CASSYSGLAGVNEQYF; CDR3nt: TGTGCCAGCAGTTACTCGGGACTAGCGGGAGTTAACGAGCAGTACTTC
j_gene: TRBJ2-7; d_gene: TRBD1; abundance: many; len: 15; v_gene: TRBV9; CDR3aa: CASNPGRDRAYEQYF; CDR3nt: TGTGCCAGCAACCCTGGGCGGGACAGGGCCTACGAGCAGTACTTC
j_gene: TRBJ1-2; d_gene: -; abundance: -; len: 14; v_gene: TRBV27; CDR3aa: CASSLAGALYGYTF; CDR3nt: TGTGCCAGCAGTTTAGCAGGGGCCCTCTATGGCTACACCTTC
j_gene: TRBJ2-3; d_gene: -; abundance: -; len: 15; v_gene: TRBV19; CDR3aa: CASSAGPFSTDTQYF; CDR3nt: TGTGCCAGTAGTGCAGGTCCCTTCAGCACAGATACGCAGTATTTT
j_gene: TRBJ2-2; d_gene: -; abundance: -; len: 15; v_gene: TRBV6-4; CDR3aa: CASRMTTPNTGELFF; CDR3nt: TGTGCCAGCAGAATGACTACCCCGAACACCGGGGAGCTGTTTTTT
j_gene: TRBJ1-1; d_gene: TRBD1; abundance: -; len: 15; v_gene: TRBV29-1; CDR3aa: CSVESWQGGNTEAFF; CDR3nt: TGCAGCGTTGAGTCCTGGCAGGGGGGGAACACTGAAGCTTTCTTT
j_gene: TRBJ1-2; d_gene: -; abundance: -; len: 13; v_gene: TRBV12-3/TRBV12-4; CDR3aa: CASGRRPNYGYTF; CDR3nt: TGTGCCAGCGGAAGGAGGCCTAACTATGGCTACACCTTC
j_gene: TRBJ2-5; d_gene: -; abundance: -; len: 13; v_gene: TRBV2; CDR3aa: CASSEDGVLTQYF; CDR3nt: TGTGCCAGCAGTGAAGACGGAGTTTTGACCCAGTACTTC
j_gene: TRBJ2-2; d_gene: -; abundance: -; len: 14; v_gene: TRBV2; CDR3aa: CASSVQGNTGELFF; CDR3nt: TGTGCCAGCAGCGTACAGGGGAACACCGGGGAGCTGTTTTTT
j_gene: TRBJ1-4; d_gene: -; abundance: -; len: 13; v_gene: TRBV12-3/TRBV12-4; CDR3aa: CASSYGVFEKLFF; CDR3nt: TGTGCCAGCAGTTACGGGGTCTTTGAAAAACTGTTTTTT
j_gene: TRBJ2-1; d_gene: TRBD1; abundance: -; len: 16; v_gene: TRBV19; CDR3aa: CASSRSGQANYNEQFF; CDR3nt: TGTGCCAGTAGTCGGTCCGGACAGGCGAACTACAATGAGCAGTTCTTC
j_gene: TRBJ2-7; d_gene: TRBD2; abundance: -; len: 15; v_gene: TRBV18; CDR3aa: CASSPRTSGLYEQYF; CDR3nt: TGTGCCAGCTCACCACGGACTAGCGGACTCTACGAGCAGTACTTC
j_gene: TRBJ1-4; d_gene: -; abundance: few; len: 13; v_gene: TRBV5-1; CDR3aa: CASSRQVNEKLFF; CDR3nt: TGCGCCAGCAGCCGACAGGTTAATGAAAAACTGTTTTTT
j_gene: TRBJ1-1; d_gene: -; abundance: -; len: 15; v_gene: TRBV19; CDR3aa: CASRTGGRVRTEAFF; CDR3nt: TGTGCCAGTAGGACCGGAGGACGGGTAAGGACTGAAGCTTTCTTT
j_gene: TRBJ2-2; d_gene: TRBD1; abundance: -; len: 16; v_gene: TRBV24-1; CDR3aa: CATSDRQGASTGELFF; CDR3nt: TGTGCCACCAGTGACCGACAGGGGGCAAGCACCGGGGAGCTGTTTTTT
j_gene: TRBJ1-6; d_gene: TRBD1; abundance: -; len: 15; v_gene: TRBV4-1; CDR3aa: CASSQPDRGDSPLHF; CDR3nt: TGCGCCAGCAGCCAACCGGACAGGGGGGATTCACCCCTCCACTTT
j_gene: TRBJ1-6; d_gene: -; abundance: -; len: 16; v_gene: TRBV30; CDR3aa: CAWSATGTLYNSPLHF; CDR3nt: TGTGCCTGGAGTGCCACAGGGACCCTCTATAATTCACCCCTCCACTTT
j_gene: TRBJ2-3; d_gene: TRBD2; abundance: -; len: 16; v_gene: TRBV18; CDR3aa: CASSANGGGATDTQYF; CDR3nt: TGTGCCAGCTCAGCGAACGGCGGGGGAGCCACAGATACGCAGTATTTT
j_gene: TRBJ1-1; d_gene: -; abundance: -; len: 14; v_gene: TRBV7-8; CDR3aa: CASSPTERNTEAFF; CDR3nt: TGTGCCAGCAGCCCGACAGAACGGAACACTGAAGCTTTCTTT
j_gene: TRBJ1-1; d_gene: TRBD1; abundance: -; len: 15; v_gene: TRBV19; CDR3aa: CASRRYRGRRTEAFF; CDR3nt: TGTGCCAGTAGGCGCTACAGGGGGCGGAGGACTGAAGCTTTCTTT
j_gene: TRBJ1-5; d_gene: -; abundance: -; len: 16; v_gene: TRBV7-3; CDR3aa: CASSNPLTASNQPQHF; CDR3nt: TGTGCCAGCAGCAACCCCCTGACAGCTAGCAATCAGCCCCAGCATTTT
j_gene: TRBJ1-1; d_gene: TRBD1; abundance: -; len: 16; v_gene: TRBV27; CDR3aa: CASSLSPAGGGTEAFF; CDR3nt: TGTGCCAGCAGTTTATCTCCGGCAGGGGGCGGGACTGAAGCTTTCTTT
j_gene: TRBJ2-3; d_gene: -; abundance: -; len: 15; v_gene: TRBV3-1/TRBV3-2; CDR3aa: CASSQTRTSRDTQYF; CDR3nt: TGTGCCAGCAGCCAGACTAGGACCTCACGGGATACGCAGTATTTT
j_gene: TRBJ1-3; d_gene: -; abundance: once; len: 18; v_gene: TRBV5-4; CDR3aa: CASSLDGTSYSSGNTIYF; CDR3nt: TGTGCCAGCAGCTTGGACGGGACATCTTACAGCTCTGGAAACACCATATATTTT